Listed below are T cell receptor beta chains from one sample, sequenced in a study of cytomegalovirus exposure and HLA in healthy donors. Produced via immunoSEQ multiplex PCR; TCRdb's table is partial and in-frame only. The profile shows around 200,000 clones, approximately 83% of them singletons. What was sequenced was PBMCs. Source of these receptors: a woman aged 50 to 60 in good health and CMV-seropositive. Both conserved end residues are part of each CDR3. D genes are given only for firm matches. Clone size appears in some rows only: once, few, many, or a class for an expanded clone.

d_call,j_call,clone_size,v_call,cdr3_nt,cdr3_aa
NA,TRBJ2-2,NA,TRBV5-5,TGTGCCAGCAGCTTGCAGGTCCAGAGCACCGGGGAGCTGTTTTTT,CASSLQVQSTGELFF
TRBD2,TRBJ2-3,NA,TRBV5-1,TGCGCCAGCAGCTTGGCCCCCTCTAGCGGGGCGGATACGCAGTATTTT,CASSLAPSSGADTQYF
TRBD1,TRBJ1-1,NA,TRBV19,TGTGCCAGTAGTACAGGGGGCATGAACACTGAAGCTTTCTTT,CASSTGGMNTEAFF
NA,TRBJ1-2,few,TRBV30,TGTGCCCTAGACCGGCAAGCTAACTATGGCTACACCTTC,CALDRQANYGYTF
TRBD1,TRBJ1-2,NA,TRBV7-6,TGTGCCAGCAGCACCATGGCTCAGGGGGCAAGGAACTATGGCTACACCTTC,CASSTMAQGARNYGYTF
TRBD1,TRBJ1-6,NA,TRBV5-4,TGTGCCAGCAGCGACGGACAGGCCGGACGCGGCTCACCCCTCCACTTT,CASSDGQAGRGSPLHF
TRBD1,TRBJ2-5,NA,TRBV18,TGTGCCAGCTCCCCTATCAGGCAGGGGGAGGAGACCCAGTACTTC,CASSPIRQGEETQYF
NA,TRBJ2-3,NA,TRBV7-8,TGTGCCAGCAGCATAGGGAGCCAAGATACGCAGTATTTT,CASSIGSQDTQYF
TRBD1,TRBJ2-7,NA,TRBV9,TGTGCCAGCAGCGTCTCCGGGACAGGCGGCTACGAGCAGTACTTC,CASSVSGTGGYEQYF
NA,TRBJ1-6,few,TRBV9,TGTGCCAGCAGCGTAGGGGCAGCTAATTCACCCCTCCACTTT,CASSVGAANSPLHF
NA,TRBJ1-5,few,TRBV7-2,TGTGCCAGCAGCCTTCGCGGGGTCCGCAATCAGCCCCAGCATTTT,CASSLRGVRNQPQHF
TRBD1,TRBJ2-4,once,TRBV7-8,TGTGCCAGCAGCCCTGAAGGTGGCAGGGGGTATAACATTCAGTACTTC,CASSPEGGRGYNIQYF
TRBD2,TRBJ2-7,NA,TRBV4-3,TGCGCCAGCAGCCATAGACTAGCGGGGCTCTACGAGCAGTACTTC,CASSHRLAGLYEQYF
NA,TRBJ1-5,NA,TRBV28,TGTGCCAGCAGAGACAGACCCAATCAGCCCCAGCATTTT,CASRDRPNQPQHF
TRBD1,TRBJ1-5,NA,TRBV7-9,TGTGCCAGCAGCTTTGGGACAGGGGGTTTATTTGGTCAGCCCCAGCATTTT,CASSFGTGGLFGQPQHF
NA,TRBJ2-7,NA,TRBV5-6,TGTGCCAGCAGCTCTTCCTTGCGCTACGAGCAGTACTTC,CASSSSLRYEQYF
NA,TRBJ2-7,NA,TRBV5-1,TGCGCCAGCAGCTTGGACAGAAGGTACTACGAGCAGTACTTC,CASSLDRRYYEQYF
NA,TRBJ2-7,few,TRBV4-2,TGTGCCAGCAGATCGGCTCAGGGCGACGAGCAGTACTTC,CASRSAQGDEQYF
NA,TRBJ1-4,NA,TRBV9,TGTGCCAGCAGTAGACTTGCAAGGGAAAAACTGTTTTTT,CASSRLAREKLFF
NA,TRBJ2-5,NA,TRBV5-1,TGCGCCAGCAGCTTGGCGCGGGAGACCCAGTACTTC,CASSLARETQYF
TRBD2,TRBJ2-3,NA,TRBV4-2,TGTGCCAGCAGCCAAGCTGGCCAGCGGGGAGTTACGCAGTATTTT,CASSQAGQRGVTQYF
TRBD2,TRBJ2-1,NA,TRBV6-4,TGTGCCAGCAGCGCCGGGACTAGCGCCTACAATGAGCAGTTCTTC,CASSAGTSAYNEQFF
TRBD1,TRBJ1-2,NA,TRBV7-2,TGTGCCAGCAGCATGCCTCCGGGACAGGGGGCCCATGGCTACACCTTC,CASSMPPGQGAHGYTF
TRBD1,TRBJ1-2,NA,TRBV27,TGTGCCAGCAGTAGTCAGGGGGCTCTTCCCTATGGCTACACCTTC,CASSSQGALPYGYTF